This T cell receptor beta chain was sequenced in a study of cytomegalovirus exposure and HLA in healthy donors. Germline CDR1 and CDR2: LGHNA and YSLEER. V was cut by 4 bases and J by 4 bases, with 19 bases left in between. The CDR3 is 16 amino acids. Measured with immunoSEQ multiplex PCR; TCRdb has only the in-frame clones, and not every one. The table lists roughly 300,000 clones, around 87% of them singletons. The V call is TRBV4-3, the J call TRBJ1-2, with D tentatively TRBD1 (5 bases). This TCR came from a woman between 18 and 30 years old in good health and CMV-seronegative. The sample was PBMCs. The CDR3: CASSLKRQTRIYGYTF. The CDR3 bases are TGCGCCAGCAGCCTAAAGCGACAGACTCGAATCTATGGCTACACCTTC.